Following are 22 T cell receptor beta chains from one sample sequenced in a study of radiation and T cells in renal cell carcinoma. Documented time point: blood 2 weeks post-SBRT. Sample treatment: 15 Gy SBRT to primary tumor, nephrectomy 4 weeks later. Assay: immunoSEQ multiplex PCR; the TCRdb copy retains only in-frame clones and omits some. The sample holds 150,000 or so clones, roughly 89% seen once. Sequences were derived from blood, sampled from a patient whose treatment included radiotherapy and nephrectomy. The receptors here all came from a woman aged 45-65 years with renal cell carcinoma.

This clone was observed a single time. The gene calls are TRBV7-9 and TRBJ1-1, with no clear D. CDR1 SEHNR and CDR2 FQNEAQ come from the germline V gene (reference sequence). The CDR3 has 12 amino acids. Trimming stripped 5 bases from V and 7 bases from J, with 11 bases between. The CDR3 loop reads CASSPRRDEAFF. The CDR3 DNA reads TGTGCCAGCAGCCCCCGGAGGGATGAAGCTTTCTTT.

The V call is TRBV9, the J call TRBJ1-1; possibly TRBD1 for D (5 bases). Germline-derived CDR1 and CDR2 are SGDLS and YYNGEE. This CDR3 has 15 amino acids. The V and J ends lost 0 bases and 1 base respectively, with 10 bases between them. CDR3 bases: TGTGCCAGCAGCGTAGCCCTCGGACAGAACACTGAAGCTTTCTTT. It codes for CASSVALGQNTEAFF.

This clone was picked up one time. V gene TRBV7-2 combines with J gene TRBJ1-4; 9 bases match TRBD1. The CDR3 has 14 amino acids. The germline V gene has CDR1 SGHTA and CDR2 FQGNSA. The ends lost 7 bases at V and 8 bases at J; junction bases unmatched: 8. The chain's CDR3 is CASTSGQGNEKLFF. In nucleotides, the CDR3 is TGTGCCAGCACCTCGGGACAGGGAAACGAAAAACTGTTTTTT.

The genes are TRBV7-2 and TRBJ2-5, with D perhaps TRBD1 (6 bases). Deletions cut 4 bases from V and 2 bases from J, with 17 bases between. The germline V gene encodes CDR1 SGHTA and CDR2 FQGNSA. This CDR3 region has 16 residues. The CDR3 loop is CASSSGAQPSQETQYF. Written as DNA, the CDR3 is TGTGCCAGCAGCTCAGGGGCCCAACCTTCGCAAGAGACCCAGTACTTC.

The chain is built from TRBV6-1 and TRBJ2-3; tentatively, D is TRBD2 (5 bases). The CDR3 is 14 amino acids. Per germline, CDR1 MNHNS and CDR2 SASEGT. V was shortened by 7 bases and J by 2 bases, with 13 bases between the two germline ends. The CDR3 is CASKSDWTTDTQYF. The CDR3 region has the DNA TGTGCCAGCAAATCGGACTGGACCACAGATACGCAGTATTTT.

V and J are TRBV7-2 and TRBJ1-2; weak D call: TRBD1 (6 bases). The CDR3 has 13 amino acids. Trimming took off 4 bases at V and 8 bases at J, with 14 bases between the two ends. The germline V gene has CDR1 SGHTA and CDR2 FQGNSA. CDR3 coding DNA: TGTGCCAGCAGCTACTGGACAGCTGTAGGCTACACCTTC. It translates to CASSYWTAVGYTF.

V is TRBV6-1 and J is TRBJ2-7, with 9 bases aligning to TRBD1. Unmatched junction bases numbered 8, after V lost 0 bases and J lost 5 bases. Germline loops: CDR1 MNHNS, CDR2 SASEGT. The CDR3 is made up of 16 amino acids. The CDR3 DNA reads TGTGCCAGCAGTGAAGCCATGTTACAGGGGGCGAACGAGCAGTACTTC. Translation: CASSEAMLQGANEQYF.

The CDR3: CASAQSGGGPYNEQFF. CDR3 bases: TGCGCCAGCGCCCAAAGCGGGGGGGGACCCTACAATGAGCAGTTCTTC. The gene calls are TRBV5-1 and TRBJ2-1; 10 bases agree with TRBD2. Trimming removed 7 bases from V and 2 bases from J; junction bases left unmatched: 9. The CDR3 totals 16 residues. Germline V gives CDR1 SGHRS, CDR2 YFSETQ.

This clone was counted only a few times. This chain links TRBV6-5 with TRBJ2-2, with 7 bases fitting TRBD2. The J segment lost 7 bases and the V segment lost 4 bases, leaving 9 bases of the junction unmatched. The CDR3 is made up of 15 amino acids. CDR1 and CDR2 from the germline V gene are MNHEY and SVGAGI. In nucleotides, the CDR3 is TGTGCCAGCAGTTTGTCGGGGGGTTGGAACGGGGAGCTGTTTTTT. Translation: CASSLSGGWNGELFF.

The genes are TRBV7-9 and TRBJ1-4; D call uncertain. The ends were cut back, 1 base at V and 5 bases at J, with 14 bases in the middle. The V gene's germline CDR1 is SEHNR and CDR2 FQNEAQ (reference sequence). The CDR3 spans 16 residues. The CDR3 loop is CASSLEGTLGNEKLFF. The CDR3 DNA follows: TGTGCCAGCAGCTTAGAGGGTACCCTTGGGAATGAAAAACTGTTTTTT.

CDR3 sequence reads: CASSVPVSDTQYF. The CDR3 DNA reads TGTGCCAGCAGCGTCCCTGTCTCAGATACGCAGTATTTT. V gene TRBV9 combines with J gene TRBJ2-3; D not resolved. CDR3 length equals 13 residues. V lost 2 bases and J 4 bases, leaving 8 bases between the germline ends. CDR1 is SGDLS, CDR2 YYNGEE, per germline.

The chain has TRBV28 and TRBJ1-1, with 8 bases matching TRBD1. Germline CDR1 MDHEN, CDR2 SYDVKM. The CDR3 has 14 amino acids. J gave up 5 bases and V 5 bases, and 7 bases lay outside the gene matches. CDR3 loop: CASSTTGGETEAFF. The CDR3 DNA sequence: TGTGCCAGCAGTACAACAGGGGGGGAAACTGAAGCTTTCTTT.

The chain employs TRBV15 and TRBJ2-5; D uncertain. CDR1 and CDR2 from the germline V gene are LNHNV and YYDKDF (reference sequence). The length of the CDR3 is 13 residues. Trimming cost V 3 bases and J 1 base, with 6 bases left between them. CDR3 amino acids: CATSSRFQETQYF. The DNA for the CDR3 is TGTGCCACCAGCAGCAGGTTCCAAGAGACCCAGTACTTC.

V is TRBV13 and J is TRBJ2-5, with a possible D match to TRBD1 (5 bases). With 1 base removed from V and 4 bases from J, the gap between germline ends came to 10 bases. The CDR3 loop spans 14 amino acids. Germline CDR1 PRHDT, CDR2 FYEKMQ (reference sequence). CDR3 loop: CASSLVLGLETQYF. CDR3 sequence (DNA): TGTGCCAGCAGCTTAGTGTTGGGGCTAGAGACCCAGTACTTC. The entire variable domain, with the rest obtained from reference TRBV13 and TRBJ2-5, is as follows: AAGVIQSPRHLIKEKRETATLKCYPIPRHDTVYWYQQGPGQDPQFLISFYEKMQSDKGSIPDRFSAQQFSDYHSELNMSSLELGDSALYFCASSLVLGLETQYFGPGTRLLVL.

V is TRBV19 and J is TRBJ1-1, with no clear D. The V gene lost 4 bases and the J gene lost 7 bases, with 13 bases spanning the gap. Germline CDR1 and CDR2: LNHDA and SQIVND (reference sequence). This CDR3 has 13 amino acids. The CDR3 bases are TGTGCCAGTAGTAAGGCCATAACTCTTGAAGCTTTCTTT. Translating it yields CASSKAITLEAFF.

This chain connects TRBV14 to TRBJ2-1, with a weak D call TRBD2 (5 bases). CDR1 SGHDN and CDR2 FVKESK come from the germline V gene. V gave up 3 bases and J gave up 5 bases, with 8 bases separating them. The CDR3 consists of 13 residues. The CDR3 loop is CASSHAGNNEQFF. As DNA, the CDR3 is TGTGCCAGCAGCCACGCCGGGAACAATGAGCAGTTCTTC. Drawing the rest from reference TRBV14 and TRBJ2-1, the complete variable domain is EAGVTQFPSHSVIEKGQTVTLRCDPISGHDNLYWYRRVMGKEIKFLLHFVKESKQDESGMPNNRFLAERTGGTYSTLKVQPAELEDSGVYFCASSHAGNNEQFFGPGTRLTVL.

The CDR3 reads CASSIRGFNYGYTF. CDR3 coding DNA: TGTGCCAGTAGTATTCGCGGGTTTAACTATGGCTACACCTTC. The J gene is TRBJ1-2, the V gene TRBV19; unclear D gene. The length of the CDR3 is 14 residues. Germline V CDR1 and CDR2: LNHDA, SQIVND (reference sequence). V lost 3 bases, J lost 1 base, and 9 bases lay in between.

CDR3 sequence: CASSPAANTGELFF. CDR3 DNA: TGCGCCAGCAGCCCGGCAGCGAACACCGGGGAGCTGTTTTTT. The V call is TRBV5-1, the J call TRBJ2-2, with unresolved D. This CDR3 region has 14 residues. Germline V lookup: CDR1 SGHRS, CDR2 YFSETQ. Trimming stripped 4 bases from V and 0 bases from J, with 7 bases between.

V is TRBV6-5 and J is TRBJ1-1, with D maybe TRBD1 (6 bases). V dropped 2 bases and J dropped 4 bases, with 17 bases sitting between them. Germline V gives CDR1 MNHEY, CDR2 SVGAGI. The CDR3 sequence is 16 residues long. The CDR3, as DNA: TGTGCCAGCAGTTACGACTTTGGGGGGCGCGGCACTGAAGCTTTCTTT. Translated: CASSYDFGGRGTEAFF.

In this sample, this clone turned up once. J is TRBJ2-7 and V is TRBV21-1; the table's D call, TRBD2, was not checked against the DNA. TRBV21-1 is assigned pseudogene status. This CDR3 has 15 amino acids. The CDR3 protein is CASSNARLAVYEQYF. CDR3 DNA: TGTGCCAGCAGCAACGCGCGACTAGCGGTCTACGAGCAGTACTTC.

The genes are TRBV4-1 and TRBJ1-5; D not certain. The CDR3 runs to 13 residues. Between the trimmed V and J ends, which lost 3 bases and 2 bases, there was a span of 5 bases. Germline CDR1 is MGHRA and CDR2 is YSYEKL. CDR3 nucleotides: TGCGCCAGCAGCCATGATGGCAATCAGCCCCAGCATTTT. Amino acids: CASSHDGNQPQHF.

V usage is TRBV29-1 and J usage is TRBJ2-3; D perhaps matches TRBD2 (5 bases). The V gene lost 7 bases and the J gene lost 2 bases, with 7 bases spanning the gap. CDR1 and CDR2 from the germline V gene are SQVTM and ANQGSEA. CDR3 length: 11 residues. In DNA, the CDR3 is TGCAGCGGGGAGATCACAGATACGCAGTATTTT. This encodes CSGEITDTQYF.